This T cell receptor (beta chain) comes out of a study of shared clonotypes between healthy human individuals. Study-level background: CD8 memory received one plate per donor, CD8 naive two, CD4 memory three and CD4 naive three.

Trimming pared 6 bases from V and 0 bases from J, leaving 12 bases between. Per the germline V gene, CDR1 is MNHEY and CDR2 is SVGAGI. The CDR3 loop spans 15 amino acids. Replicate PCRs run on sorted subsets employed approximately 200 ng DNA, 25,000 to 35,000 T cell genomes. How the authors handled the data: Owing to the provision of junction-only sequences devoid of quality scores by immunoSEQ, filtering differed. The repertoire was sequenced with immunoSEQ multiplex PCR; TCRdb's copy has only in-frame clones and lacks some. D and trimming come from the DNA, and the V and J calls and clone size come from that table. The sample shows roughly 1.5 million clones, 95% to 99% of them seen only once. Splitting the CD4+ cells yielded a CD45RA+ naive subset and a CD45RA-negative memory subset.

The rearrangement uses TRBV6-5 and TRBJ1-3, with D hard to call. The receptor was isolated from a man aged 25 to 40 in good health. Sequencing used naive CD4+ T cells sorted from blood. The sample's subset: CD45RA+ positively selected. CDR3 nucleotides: TGTGCCAGCAGGGACGGAGGGAACTCTGGAAACACCATATATTTT. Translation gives CASRDGGNSGNTIYF.